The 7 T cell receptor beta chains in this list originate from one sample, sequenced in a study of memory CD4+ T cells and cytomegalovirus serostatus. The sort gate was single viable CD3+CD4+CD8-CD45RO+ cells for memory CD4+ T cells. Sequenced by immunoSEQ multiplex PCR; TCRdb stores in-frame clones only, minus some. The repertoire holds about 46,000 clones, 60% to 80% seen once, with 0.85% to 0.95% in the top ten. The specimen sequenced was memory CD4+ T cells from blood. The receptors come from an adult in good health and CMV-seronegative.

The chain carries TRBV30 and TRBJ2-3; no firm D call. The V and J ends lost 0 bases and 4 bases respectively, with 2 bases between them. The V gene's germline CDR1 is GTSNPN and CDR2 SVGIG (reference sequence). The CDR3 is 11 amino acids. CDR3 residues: CAWSVPDTQYF. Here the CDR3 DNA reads TGTGCCTGGAGTGTCCCAGATACGCAGTATTTT.

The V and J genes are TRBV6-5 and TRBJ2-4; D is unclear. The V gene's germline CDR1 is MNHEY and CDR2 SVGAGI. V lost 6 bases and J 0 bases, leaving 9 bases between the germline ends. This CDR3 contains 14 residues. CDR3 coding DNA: TGTGCCAGCAGCCTGGCACTAGCCAAAAACATTCAGTACTTC. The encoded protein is CASSLALAKNIQYF.

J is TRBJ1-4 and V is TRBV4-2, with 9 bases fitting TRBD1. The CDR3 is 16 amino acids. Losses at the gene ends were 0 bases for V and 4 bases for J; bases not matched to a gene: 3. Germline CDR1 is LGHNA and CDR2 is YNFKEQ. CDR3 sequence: CASSQDGGQGNEKLFF. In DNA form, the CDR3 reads TGTGCCAGCAGCCAAGACGGGGGACAGGGTAATGAAAAACTGTTTTTT.

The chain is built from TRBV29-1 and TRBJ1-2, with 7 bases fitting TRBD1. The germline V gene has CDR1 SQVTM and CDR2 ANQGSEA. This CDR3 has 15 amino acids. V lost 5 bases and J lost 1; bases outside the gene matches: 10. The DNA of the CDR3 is TGCAGCGTTAATTCCCCGGGACAGTTTAACTATGGCTACACCTTC. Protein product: CSVNSPGQFNYGYTF.

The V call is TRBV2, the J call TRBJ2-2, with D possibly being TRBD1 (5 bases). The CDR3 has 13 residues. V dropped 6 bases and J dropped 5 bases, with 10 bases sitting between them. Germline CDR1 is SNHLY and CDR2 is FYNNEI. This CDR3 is CASSRARTGELFF. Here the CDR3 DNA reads TGTGCCAGCAGCAGGGCTAGGACCGGGGAGCTGTTTTTT.

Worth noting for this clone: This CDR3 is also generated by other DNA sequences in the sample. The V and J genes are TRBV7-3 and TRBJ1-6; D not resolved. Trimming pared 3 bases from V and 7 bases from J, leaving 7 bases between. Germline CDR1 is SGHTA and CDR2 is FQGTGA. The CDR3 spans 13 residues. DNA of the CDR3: TGTGCCAGCAGCTTTGGGTCGAATTCACCCCTCCACTTT. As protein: CASSFGSNSPLHF.

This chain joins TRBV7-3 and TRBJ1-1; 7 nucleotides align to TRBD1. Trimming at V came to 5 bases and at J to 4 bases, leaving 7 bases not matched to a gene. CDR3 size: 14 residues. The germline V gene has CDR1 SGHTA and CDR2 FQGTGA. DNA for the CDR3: TGTGCCAGCAGCACTTCCGGGACAGTCACTGAAGCTTTCTTT. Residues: CASSTSGTVTEAFF.